Below, 4 T cell receptor beta chains from the same sample are listed, as sequenced in a study of a mutant IDH1 vaccine in newly diagnosed glioma. The repertoire was sequenced with immunoSEQ multiplex PCR; TCRdb's copy has only in-frame clones and lacks some. In the table there are about 20,000 clones, roughly four fifths of which are singletons. Time point reported: week 23, last vaccination. Alongside topical imiquimod, each dose of vaccine comprised 300 ug of mutant IDH1 20-mer peptide. Their recognized antigens are unknown. The source was PBMCs, collected from a glioma patient whose treatment included an IDH1 peptide vaccine. The receptors shown here come from a man aged 25 to 40 with glioma.

This sequence joins TRBV2 and TRBJ2-3; D is unresolved. CDR1 is SNHLY, CDR2 FYNNEI, per germline. CDR3 length: 13 residues. Deletions cut 2 bases from V and 1 base from J, with 4 bases between. The CDR3 DNA reads TGTGCCAGCAGTGAACAGGGCACAGATACGCAGTATTTT. Translating it yields CASSEQGTDTQYF.

CDR3: CASSIFRTSGDYLNEQFF. The CDR3 DNA follows: TGTGCCAGTAGTATCTTCCGGACTAGCGGGGACTACCTGAATGAGCAGTTCTTC. The V gene is TRBV19, the J gene TRBJ2-1; 12 bases are shared with TRBD2. Unmatched junction bases numbered 13, after V lost 3 bases and J lost 7 bases. The germline V gene has CDR1 LNHDA and CDR2 SQIVND (reference sequence). There are 18 residues in the CDR3. Supplemented by reference TRBV19 and TRBJ2-1, the full variable domain reads DGGITQSPKYLFRKEGQNVTLSCEQNLNHDAMYWYRQDPGQGLRLIYYSQIVNDFQKGDIAEGYSVSREKKESFPLTVTSAQKNPTAFYLCASSIFRTSGDYLNEQFFGPGTRLTVL.

This chain joins TRBV7-9 and TRBJ2-1; TRBD2 matches at 14 bases. Losses at the gene ends were 5 bases for V and 8 bases for J; bases not matched to a gene: 5. From germline, CDR1 is SEHNR and CDR2 FQNEAQ (reference sequence). The CDR3 sequence is 15 residues long. CDR3 sequence (DNA): TGTGCCAGCAGCAAGACTAGCGGGAGGGCCGATGAGCAGTTCTTC. Translation gives CASSKTSGRADEQFF.

This sequence joins TRBV27 and TRBJ1-5; D possibly corresponds to TRBD1 (6 bases). There are 14 residues in the CDR3. CDR1 and CDR2 (germline): MNHEY, SMNVEV (reference sequence). Trimming took off 6 bases at V and 1 base at J, with 10 bases between the two ends. The CDR3 nucleotides read TGTGCCAGCAGCTGGGGGCAGAGCAATCAGCCCCAGCATTTT. This sequence encodes CASSWGQSNQPQHF.